This entry lists 17 T cell receptor beta chains sequenced from one sample in a study of blood T cells in healthy people across ages. Combining a sample-barcoded 5' primer with a J-beta primer mix, a second PCR ran for about 6 to 12 cycles. A single record per CDR3 protein comes from TCRdb applying MiXCR to the 5' RACE reads. The data contain roughly 500,000 distinct CDR3 sequences, 25% to 30% of them singletons. Material: blood. These receptor sequences come from a woman aged 70-85 years in good health.

This clonotype was recorded a few times. The J gene is TRBJ2-7, the V gene TRBV12-1; the table's D gene call, TRBD2, was not cross checked with the DNA. TRBV12-1 is given as a pseudogene. The CDR3 is 13 amino acids. CDR3 loop: CASSSDFSYEQYF. DNA for the CDR3: TGTGCCAGCAGCTCGGACTTTTCCTACGAGCAGTACTTC.

The rearrangement uses TRBV15 and TRBJ1-2, with no clear D. The CDR3 is 15 residues long. CDR1 is LNHNV and CDR2 is YYDKDF in the germline V gene (reference sequence). Trimming took off 5 bases at V and 4 bases at J, with 17 bases between the two ends. The chain's CDR3 is CATSVNGDITYGYTF. CDR3 bases: TGTGCCACCAGCGTAAATGGGGATATCACCTATGGCTACACCTTC.

Regarding this clonotype: With a much larger clone just one base away, this may be a read error. The chain uses TRBV6-6 and TRBJ1-2; 7 nucleotides line up with TRBD1. The CDR3 loop spans 13 amino acids. CDR1 is MNHNY, CDR2 SVGAGI, per germline (reference sequence). CDR3 bases: TGTGCCGGCAGTTCCGGACAGGCTTATGGCTACACCTTC. Translated, it gives CAGSSGQAYGYTF.

The V gene is TRBV7-2, the J gene TRBJ2-5, with D hard to call. Germline V gene data show CDR1 as SGHTA and CDR2 as FQGNSA. There are 14 residues in the CDR3. The V end lost 3 bases, the J end lost 1 base, and 9 bases lay between the germline ends. CDR3 bases: TGTGCCAGCAGCTTGAACGGACGCCAAGAGACCCAGTACTTC. Translated: CASSLNGRQETQYF.

This clonotype appeared a few times. This chain joins TRBV5-1 and TRBJ2-2; D ambiguous. The CDR3 sequence is 15 residues long. Trimming took off 0 bases at V and 8 bases at J, with 14 bases between the two ends. Germline loops: CDR1 SGHRS, CDR2 YFSETQ. The CDR3 DNA reads TGCGCCAGCAGCTTGGATTGGGCTAATCCTGGGGAGCTGTTTTTT. It specifies CASSLDWANPGELFF.

This clonotype appeared a few times. This chain joins TRBV7-3 and TRBJ2-7; a possible D gene is TRBD1 (5 bases). The V gene's germline CDR1 is SGHTA and CDR2 FQGTGA. The V gene lost 5 bases and the J gene lost 3 bases, with 20 bases spanning the gap. The CDR3 spans 16 residues. In DNA form, the CDR3 reads TGTGCCAGCAGCCACCATGGGAATGCTGGACACTACGAGCAGTACTTC. As protein: CASSHHGNAGHYEQYF.

The DNA of the CDR3 is TGTGCCAGCACTGGCGGGGGCCCCCAAGAGACCCAGTACTTC. It translates to CASTGGGPQETQYF. The V call is TRBV10-3, the J call TRBJ2-5; D possibly corresponds to TRBD2 (7 bases). V was cut by 10 bases and J by 1 base, with 16 bases left in between. CDR1 and CDR2 (germline): ENHRY, SYGVKD. The CDR3 has 14 residues.

The rearrangement links TRBV29-1 to TRBJ2-5; D unresolved. The CDR3 extends over 13 amino acids. The V and J ends lost 4 bases and 5 bases respectively, with 14 bases between them. From germline, CDR1 is SQVTM and CDR2 ANQGSEA. CDR3 sequence: CSVVQLLGETQYF. CDR3 nucleotide sequence: TGCAGCGTTGTTCAGTTGTTGGGGGAGACCCAGTACTTC.

The table lists this clonotype with a count of one. This is likely a read error, given that the CDR3 carries no conserved phenylalanine or tryptophan at its end. V usage is TRBV24-1 and J usage is TRBJ1-2; D gene ambiguous. Germline CDR1 is KGHDR and CDR2 is SFDVKD. V was clipped by 2 bases and J by 4 bases, with 7 bases between them. The CDR3 length is 13 residues. CDR3 region: CATSDSPGYGYTV. The DNA for the CDR3 is TGTGCCACCAGTGATTCTCCAGGCTATGGCTACACCGTC.

The chain uses TRBV12-5 and TRBJ2-3; D is unclear. The V end lost 2 bases, the J end lost 4 bases, and 1 base lay between the germline ends. Germline lookup yields CDR1 LGHNT and CDR2 FRNRAP. The CDR3 spans 11 residues. CDR3 coding DNA: TGTGCTAGTGGTTTGTCAGATACGCAGTATTTT. This gives the protein CASGLSDTQYF. The full variable domain, its missing parts supplied by reference TRBV12-5 and TRBJ2-3, is DARVTQTPRHKVTEMGQEVTMRCQPILGHNTVFWYRQTMMQGLELLAYFRNRAPLDDSGMPKDRFSAEMPDATLATLKIQPSEPRDSAVYFCASGLSDTQYFGPGTRLTVL.

This clonotype has just a few counts. V and J are TRBV9 and TRBJ2-5; D unclear. Judging by the DNA end, TRBJ2-7 fits better; the J call may be wrong. Germline values: CDR1 SGDLS, CDR2 YYNGEE. This CDR3 region has 14 residues. The CDR3 nucleotides are TGTGCCAGCAGCGTAGATCCTAACCCCTACGAGCAGTACTTC. It is translated as CASSVDPNPYEQYF.

This clonotype was seen more than once but under ten times. V is TRBV20-1 and J is TRBJ1-2; TRBD1 aligns across 7 bases. Trimming at V came to 6 bases and at J to 4 bases, leaving 8 bases not matched to a gene. Germline lookup yields CDR1 DFQATT and CDR2 SNEGSKA (reference sequence). The CDR3 spans 13 residues. This chain's CDR3 is CSALRDSLYGYTF. CDR3 nucleotide sequence: TGCAGTGCCCTCCGGGACAGCCTCTATGGCTACACCTTC.

This clonotype was seen a few times. The chain couples TRBV4-1 to TRBJ1-4; D is ambiguous. CDR3 length equals 17 residues. Germline CDR1 reads MGHRA; CDR2 reads YSYEKL. Trimming took 4 bases from V and 0 from J, leaving 15 bases between them. CDR3 bases: TGCGCCAGCAGCCTAGACCCTGCCGCTGCAACTAATGAAAAACTGTTTTTT. Its protein is CASSLDPAAATNEKLFF.

This clonotype was counted a few times. The chain recombines TRBV7-6 with TRBJ1-2, with a possible D match to TRBD1 (5 bases). From germline, CDR1 is SGHVS and CDR2 FNYEAQ. CDR3 length: 13 amino acids. The ends were cut back, 5 bases at V and 8 bases at J, with 15 bases in the middle. CDR3 region: CASSQPSGDGYTF. CDR3 bases: TGTGCCAGCAGCCAGCCTAGTGGGGACGGCTACACCTTC.

The chain uses TRBV6-2 or TRBV6-3 and TRBJ1-5; TRBD1 matches 7 bases. V lost 6 bases, J lost 5 bases, and 7 bases stayed unmatched. CDR1 MNHEY and CDR2 SVGEGT come from the germline V gene. This CDR3 region has 14 residues. CDR3 sequence: CASRRQGFDQPQHF. The CDR3 DNA is TGTGCCAGCAGGCGACAGGGTTTTGATCAGCCCCAGCATTTT.

A few counts support this clonotype. The chain combines TRBV29-1 with TRBJ2-5; 12 nucleotides agree with TRBD2. The J call may be in error: the DNA end matches TRBJ2-7 better. The CDR3 sequence is 18 residues long. In germline, CDR1 is SQVTM, CDR2 ANQGSEA. The CDR3 region is CSVERDRVLAGGRNEQYF. For the CDR3, the DNA is TGCAGCGTTGAACGGGACAGGGTACTAGCGGGGGGCCGCAACGAGCAGTACTTC.

The V gene is TRBV7-9, the J gene TRBJ1-1; 8 bases agree with TRBD1. The CDR3 spans 14 residues. The V segment lost 5 bases and the J segment 3 bases; nucleotides outside the gene matches: 5. Germline V gene lookup returns CDR1 SEHNR and CDR2 FQNEAQ (reference sequence). CDR3 DNA sequence: TGTGCCAGCAGCGACAGGGGCCTAGACACTGAAGCTTTCTTT. Amino acids: CASSDRGLDTEAFF.